This T cell receptor (beta chain) was captured in a study of blood T cell repertoires in COVID-19. Study details: The study drew acute and convalescent COVID-19 samples from the United States, Italy and Spain. PBMCs, B-cell-depleted T cells, or T cells were the source of the cDNA or gDNA that made up the material.

Germline loops: CDR1 MNHEY, CDR2 SMNVEV (reference sequence). The CDR3 contains 14 residues. V was shortened by 5 bases and J by 0 bases, with 10 bases between the two germline ends. Original methodology: Scientists estimated how many nucleated cells there were by amplifying reference gene primers. The protocol was immunoSEQ multiplex PCR, while the TCRdb copy is restricted to in-frame clones and leaves out a portion. The V and J calls and clone size come from that table; D and trimming were worked out from the DNA. Here the sample spans 120,000 to 150,000 clones, over 80% being singletons. Material: peripheral blood. The rearrangement uses TRBV27 and TRBJ1-1; D perhaps matches TRBD1 (5 bases). This clonotype was obtained from a woman between 40 and 50 years old with active or convalescent COVID-19. The CDR3 nucleotides are TGTGCCAGCAGTCCCCGGGGGGTGAACACTGAAGCTTTCTTT. This encodes CASSPRGVNTEAFF.